This TCR beta chain derives from a study of T cells in Graves' hyperthyroidism and ophthalmopathy. Overall study results and limits: Ophthalmopathy got predicted by the model a median around 6.8 months before its onset.

This clonotype has just a few counts. The antigen is not known. The TCR beta CDR3 regions underwent amplification using RNA transcripts as the source. Primed by the HTBI set, a first-round RT-PCR was run on the TCR CDR3. MiXCR, run by TCRdb on the multiplex PCR reads, gives a single entry per CDR3 protein. Among some 440,000 distinct CDR3 sequences listed, about a sixth were seen once. This sequence originates from a woman between 18 and 29 years old with Graves' hyperthyroidism. The sequencing sample was made of blood.

The CDR3 nucleotides are TGTGCCTCCGCCGGGGTCGAGCAGTACTTC. It specifies CASAGVEQYF. The chain is built from TRBV3-1 and TRBJ2-7, with D perhaps TRBD2 (5 bases). V lost 11 bases and J 6 bases, leaving 11 bases between the germline ends. The CDR3 length is 10 residues. Germline V CDR1 and CDR2: LGHDT, YNNKEL (reference sequence).